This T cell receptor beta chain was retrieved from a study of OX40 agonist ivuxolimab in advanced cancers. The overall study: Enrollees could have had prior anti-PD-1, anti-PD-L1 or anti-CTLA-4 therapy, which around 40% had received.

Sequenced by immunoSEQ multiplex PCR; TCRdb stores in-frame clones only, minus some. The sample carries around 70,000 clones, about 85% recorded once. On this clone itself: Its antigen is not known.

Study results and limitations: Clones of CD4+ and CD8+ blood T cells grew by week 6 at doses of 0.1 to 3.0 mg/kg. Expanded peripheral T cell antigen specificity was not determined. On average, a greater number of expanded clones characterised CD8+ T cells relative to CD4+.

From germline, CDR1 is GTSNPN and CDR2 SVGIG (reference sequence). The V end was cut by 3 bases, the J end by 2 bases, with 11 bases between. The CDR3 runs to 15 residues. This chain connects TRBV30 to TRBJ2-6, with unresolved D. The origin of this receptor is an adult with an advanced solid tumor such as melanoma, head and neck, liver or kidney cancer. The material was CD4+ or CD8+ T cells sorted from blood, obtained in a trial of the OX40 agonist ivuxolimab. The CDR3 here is CAWRELLAGANVLTF. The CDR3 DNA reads TGTGCCTGGAGGGAACTCTTAGCTGGGGCCAACGTCCTGACTTTC.